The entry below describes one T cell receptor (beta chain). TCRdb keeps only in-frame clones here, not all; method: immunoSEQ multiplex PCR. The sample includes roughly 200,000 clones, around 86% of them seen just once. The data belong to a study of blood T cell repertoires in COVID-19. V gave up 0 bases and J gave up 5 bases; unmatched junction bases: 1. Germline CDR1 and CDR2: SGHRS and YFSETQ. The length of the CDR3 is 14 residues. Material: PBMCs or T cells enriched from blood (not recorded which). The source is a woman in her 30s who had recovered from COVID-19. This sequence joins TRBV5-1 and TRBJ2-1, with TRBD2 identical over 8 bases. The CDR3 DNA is TGCGCCAGCAGCTTGGTACTAGCGGACAATGAGCAGTTCTTC. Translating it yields CASSLVLADNEQFF.